A selection of T cell receptor beta chains follows, all from one sample in a study of early T cells in non-severe SARS-CoV-2 infection. From the 5' RACE reads, TCRdb called clonotypes with MiXCR, one entry per CDR3 protein. The table has approximately 69,000 distinct CDR3 sequences, roughly 10% seen once; the top ten hold 5.7%. Sequenced here: whole blood, sampled at baseline. The receptors originated from an adult who was a healthcare worker with PCR-confirmed SARS-CoV-2 infection or an uninfected control (not recorded which). Both conserved end residues are part of each CDR3. The order of the fields is D gene, CDR3 length, J gene, V gene, clone size, CDR3 DNA, CDR3 protein. D genes are given only for firm matches. The size field is filled for only some rows; it gives once, few, many or a size class.

D: TRBD2
length: 15
J: TRBJ2-7
V: TRBV6-6
size: many
DNA: TGTGCCAGCAGTTACACCCTAGCGGGGGGGAACGAGCAGTACTTC
CDR3: CASSYTLAGGNEQYF

D: -
length: 15
J: TRBJ2-7
V: TRBV5-1
size: many
DNA: TGCGCCAGCAGCTTGGCCCCGACAGCGCAAGACGAGCAGTACTTC
CDR3: CASSLAPTAQDEQYF

D: TRBD2
length: 17
J: TRBJ2-7
V: TRBV11-2
size: -
DNA: TGTGCCAGCAGCTCCACAGAAGCGGGGGGCGACGCCTACGAGCAGTACTTC
CDR3: CASSSTEAGGDAYEQYF

D: TRBD1
length: 14
J: TRBJ2-7
V: TRBV24-1
size: few
DNA: TGTGCCACCAGTGGAGGGGACAGGGGGGCCGAGCAGTACTTC
CDR3: CATSGGDRGAEQYF

D: -
length: 16
J: TRBJ2-7
V: TRBV19
size: few
DNA: TGTGCCAGTAGTAACGGGGCCCTGGTCAGCTCCTACGAGCAGTACTTC
CDR3: CASSNGALVSSYEQYF

D: -
length: 14
J: TRBJ1-2
V: TRBV25-1
size: many
DNA: TGTGCCAGCAGTGGACTGGGGTCGAGCTATGGCTACACCTTC
CDR3: CASSGLGSSYGYTF

D: TRBD2
length: 16
J: TRBJ2-5
V: TRBV19
size: few
DNA: TGTGCCAGTAGTCCGCAGCGGGGGGGCGGAGGCGAGACCCAGTACTTC
CDR3: CASSPQRGGGGETQYF

D: -
length: 15
J: TRBJ2-3
V: TRBV7-2
size: -
DNA: TGTGCCAGCAGCTTTTCGTGGTCTAGCACAGATACGCAGTATTTT
CDR3: CASSFSWSSTDTQYF

D: TRBD2
length: 16
J: TRBJ2-2
V: TRBV5-4
size: few
DNA: TGTGCCAGCAGCCCTCGGACTAGCGGCTACACCGGGGAGCTGTTTTTT
CDR3: CASSPRTSGYTGELFF

D: -
length: 17
J: TRBJ1-5
V: TRBV20-1
size: -
DNA: TGCAGTGCTAGAGATCTAGTGGGCCATGGGCGCAATCAGCCCCAGCATTTT
CDR3: CSARDLVGHGRNQPQHF

D: -
length: 13
J: TRBJ2-3
V: TRBV5-6
size: few
DNA: TGTGCCTCCGGGAGAGGGGACACAGATACGCAGTATTTT
CDR3: CASGRGDTDTQYF

D: -
length: 15
J: TRBJ2-7
V: TRBV12-3/TRBV12-4
size: -
DNA: TGTGCCAGCAGTTCACGAACAGGGAGGACCTACGAGCAGTACTTC
CDR3: CASSSRTGRTYEQYF

D: -
length: 14
J: TRBJ1-1
V: TRBV29-1
size: few
DNA: TGCAGCGTTGGACGCACAGCGGACAGCACTGAAGCTTTCTTT
CDR3: CSVGRTADSTEAFF

D: -
length: 13
J: TRBJ1-1
V: TRBV11-1
size: many
DNA: TGTGCCAGCAGCCGGGGCAGGAACACTGAAGCTTTCTTT
CDR3: CASSRGRNTEAFF

D: TRBD1
length: 15
J: TRBJ1-2
V: TRBV5-1
size: -
DNA: TGCGCCAGCAGCTTGGATGCACAGGGGGGCTATGGCTACACCTTC
CDR3: CASSLDAQGGYGYTF

D: -
length: 11
J: TRBJ2-1
V: TRBV12-3/TRBV12-4
size: -
DNA: TGTGCCAGCAGTTATTACAATGAGCAGTTCTTC
CDR3: CASSYYNEQFF

D: TRBD2
length: 14
J: TRBJ2-4
V: TRBV11-2
size: -
DNA: TGTGCCAGCAGCTTGGCAGCGGGGGAACAACTTCAGTACTTC
CDR3: CASSLAAGEQLQYF

D: TRBD1
length: 12
J: TRBJ2-7
V: TRBV29-1
size: few
DNA: TGCAGCGTCCTTCGGGACAGCTACGAGCAGTACTTC
CDR3: CSVLRDSYEQYF

D: -
length: 16
J: TRBJ2-3
V: TRBV7-9
size: -
DNA: TGTGCCAGCAGCTCAACCACCGGGACCTACACAGATACGCAGTATTTT
CDR3: CASSSTTGTYTDTQYF

D: -
length: 15
J: TRBJ1-2
V: TRBV2
size: -
DNA: TGTGCCAGCAGTGAGGTCGAGACAGATTACTATGGCTACACCTTC
CDR3: CASSEVETDYYGYTF

D: TRBD1
length: 17
J: TRBJ2-3
V: TRBV7-9
size: -
DNA: TGTGCCAGCAGCTTAGCGCTACAGGGGATTAGCACAGATACGCAGTATTTT
CDR3: CASSLALQGISTDTQYF

D: TRBD1
length: 14
J: TRBJ2-5
V: TRBV2
size: -
DNA: TGTGCCAGCAGTGGGACAGGGGCTATGGAGACCCAGTACTTC
CDR3: CASSGTGAMETQYF

D: -
length: 12
J: TRBJ2-5
V: TRBV12-5
size: few
DNA: TGTGCTAGTGGAACCTACAGGGAGACCCAGTACTTC
CDR3: CASGTYRETQYF

D: -
length: 16
J: TRBJ2-7
V: TRBV7-2
size: many
DNA: TGTGCCAGCAGCTCCTCGGCCGACAGGTTTTCCTACGAGCAGTACTTC
CDR3: CASSSSADRFSYEQYF

D: -
length: 14
J: TRBJ2-2
V: TRBV6-5
size: few
DNA: TGTGCCAGCAGTTACAAGGGAAAGACCGGGGAGCTGTTTTTT
CDR3: CASSYKGKTGELFF

D: -
length: 12
J: TRBJ2-1
V: TRBV20-1
size: many
DNA: TGCAGTGCTAGAGTTCGTGATTGGGAGCAGTTCTTC
CDR3: CSARVRDWEQFF

D: -
length: 13
J: TRBJ2-3
V: TRBV7-9
size: -
DNA: TGTGCCAGCAGCCCCAGCGGCACAGATACGCAGTATTTT
CDR3: CASSPSGTDTQYF